These T cell receptor beta chains were read from a single sample in a study of T cells in Graves' hyperthyroidism and ophthalmopathy. TCRdb reprocessed the multiplex PCR reads via MiXCR and lists one record per CDR3 protein. This repertoire shows nearly 600,000 distinct CDR3 sequences, approximately 15% found once; its top ten account for around 7%. The sequenced material came from blood. Every receptor here comes from a woman aged 18-30 years with Graves' ophthalmopathy. The CDR3 runs from the conserved cysteine through the conserved F or W. D genes are given only for firm matches. Clone size appears in some rows only: once, few, many, or a class for an expanded clone.

>TRBJ2-7|TRBV7-9|13|many|TRBD1
TGTGCCGTCCCAGGACAGGGCTCCTACGAGCAGTACTTC
CAVPGQGSYEQYF
>TRBJ2-7|TRBV25-1|13|few|-
TGTGCCAGCAGTGCGGCTAGTGTTTACGAGCAGTACTTC
CASSAASVYEQYF
>TRBJ2-1|TRBV10-3|13|-|-
TGTGCCATCGGCGGGACGGGCTACAATGAGCAGTTCTTC
CAIGGTGYNEQFF
>TRBJ2-7|TRBV28|16|many|TRBD2
TGTGCCAGCAGTACTAGCGGGCCGCTCAGCTCCTACGAGCAGTACTTC
CASSTSGPLSSYEQYF
>TRBJ2-7|TRBV2|14|many|TRBD1
TGTGCCAGCAGTGTAGGCAGGGGGCCGTACGAGCAGTACTTC
CASSVGRGPYEQYF
>TRBJ1-1|TRBV28|14|-|TRBD1
TGTGCCAGCAGAGCCGGGACAGTGAACACTGAAGCTTTCTTT
CASRAGTVNTEAFF
>TRBJ2-5|TRBV27|14|-|TRBD1
TGTGCCAGCAGTGCCTCGGGGACAGGTTGGGGGGAGTACTTC
CASSASGTGWGEYF
>TRBJ2-1|TRBV19|16|few|-
TGTGCCAGTAGTATGGATAGCGGCCCCCCCTACAATGAGCAGTTCTTC
CASSMDSGPPYNEQFF
>TRBJ2-7|TRBV13|13|many|TRBD1
TGTGCCAGCAGCTCGCAGGGGGCCCCGGAGCAGTACTTC
CASSSQGAPEQYF
>TRBJ2-3|TRBV2|15|many|TRBD2
TGTGCCAGCAGTGAAGAGGGACTATCGACAGATACGCAGTATTTT
CASSEEGLSTDTQYF
>TRBJ1-5|TRBV5-5|16|few|-
TGTGCCAGCAGCTTTCGCCTGGGGGGAGATGGTCAGCCCCAGCATTTT
CASSFRLGGDGQPQHF
>TRBJ2-7|TRBV20-1|12|few|-
TGCAGTCCGTATGTTAGCTCCTACGAGCAGTACTTC
CSPYVSSYEQYF
>TRBJ2-1|TRBV5-5|15|few|-
TGTGCCAGCAGCTTGGTGTCTAGCTCGTTCCTGGAGCAGTTCTTC
CASSLVSSSFLEQFF
>TRBJ2-7|TRBV14|15|few|-
TGTGCCAGCAGCCCCTGGGCGGGACTCTCCTACGAGCAGTACTTC
CASSPWAGLSYEQYF
>TRBJ1-2|TRBV20-1|13|-|-
TGCAGTGCTCCATACACAGCGCTGGATGGCTACATCTTC
CSAPYTALDGYIF
>TRBJ1-2|TRBV3-1|16|many|TRBD1
TGTGCCAGCAGCCAAGCCCTGAAGGGAGGGGGCGGCGGCTACACCTTC
CASSQALKGGGGGYTF
>TRBJ1-1|TRBV3-1|13|-|-
TGTGTCAGCAGCCTACAGTCCGGGACAGAAGCTTTCTTT
CVSSLQSGTEAFF
>TRBJ1-1|TRBV7-3|13|-|-
TGTGCCAGCAGCTACCAAGGGGGGCCTGAAGCTTTCTTT
CASSYQGGPEAFF